One sample yielded the 15 T cell receptor beta chains listed below, sequenced in a study of CD8+ T cells in alopecia areata. cDNA serving as the sequencing template came from extracted, reverse transcribed RNA. Profiling relied on immunoSEQ multiplex PCR, and the TCRdb table lists in-frame clones only, not all of them. The profile shows approximately 200,000 clones, about three fifths of them singletons. Specified treatment: oral pan-JAK inhibitor, 5-10 mg twice daily. This specimen was CD4+ T cells sorted from blood, taken at week 4, from a patient treated with tofacitinib. The receptors derive from a human donor with alopecia areata.

The rearrangement uses TRBV29-1 and TRBJ1-1, with 9 positions matching TRBD1. This CDR3 is built from 15 residues. Germline CDR1 SQVTM, CDR2 ANQGSEA. Trimming cost V 7 bases and J 0 bases; bases outside gene matches: 9. The CDR3, as DNA: TGCAGCGCCAGGACAGGGGTAAACCTGAACACTGAAGCTTTCTTT. Translation: CSARTGVNLNTEAFF.

This chain uses TRBV7-2 with TRBJ2-7; D possibly uses TRBD1 or TRBD2 (6 bases each). Germline CDR1 is SGHTA and CDR2 is FQGNSA. The CDR3 loop spans 13 amino acids. V dropped 7 bases and J dropped 6 bases, with 16 bases sitting between them. For the CDR3, the DNA is TGTGCCAGCAAACAGAGGGGGGCCGTCGAGCAGTACTTC. Amino acids: CASKQRGAVEQYF.

The V call is TRBV2, the J call TRBJ2-3; D ambiguous. V was shortened by 2 bases and J by 4 bases, with 1 base between the two germline ends. Germline V gives CDR1 SNHLY, CDR2 FYNNEI. This CDR3 has 11 amino acids. The CDR3, as DNA: TGTGCCAGCAGTGAATCAGATACGCAGTATTTT. It translates to CASSESDTQYF.

V gene TRBV18 combines with J gene TRBJ1-5; TRBD1 agrees at 7 bases. The CDR3 spans 13 residues. Trimming took 2 bases from V and 6 from J; bases not matched to a gene: 1. CDR1 and CDR2 (germline): KGHSH, LQKENI. CDR3 sequence (DNA): TGTGCCAGCTCACCAACAGGGGTTCAGCCCCAGCATTTT. Residues: CASSPTGVQPQHF. Based on the CDR3 plus reference TRBV18 and TRBJ1-5, the full variable domain is NAGVMQNPRHLVRRRGQEARLRCSPMKGHSHVYWYRQLPEEGLKFMVYLQKENIIDESGMPKERFSAEFPKEGPSILRIQQVVRGDSAAYFCASSPTGVQPQHFGDGTRLSIL.

This clone has just a few counts. V gene TRBV28 combines with J gene TRBJ1-6; D gene uncertain. The CDR3 sequence is 12 residues long. CDR1 is MDHEN, CDR2 SYDVKM, per germline. V gave up 2 bases and J gave up 9 bases, with 5 bases separating them. CDR3 bases: TGTGCCAGCAGTTTACCCGTTTCACCCCTCCACTTT. Protein product: CASSLPVSPLHF.

The chain carries TRBV2 and TRBJ2-2, with D tentatively TRBD1 or TRBD2 (5 bases each). Germline-derived CDR1 and CDR2 are SNHLY and FYNNEI. The CDR3 is 13 amino acids. Trimming stripped 5 bases from V and 6 bases from J, with 10 bases between. The chain's CDR3 is CASSLGGPGELFF. Written as DNA, the CDR3 is TGTGCCAGCAGTCTTGGGGGTCCCGGGGAGCTGTTTTTT.

The chain carries TRBV2 and TRBJ2-1; TRBD2 matches 10 bases. Germline assignment: CDR1 SNHLY and CDR2 FYNNEI. CDR3 length: 18 residues. With V trimmed by 6 bases and J by 1 base, 12 bases remained unmatched. The CDR3 DNA reads as TGTGCCAGCAGCGCCGGCCTAGCGGGGGCCCTTTCCTACAATGAGCAGTTCTTC. The encoded protein is CASSAGLAGALSYNEQFF.

The chain has TRBV4-2 and TRBJ1-5; D is undetermined. Trimming shortened V by 0 bases and J by 2 bases, and 2 bases separated the two germline ends. The CDR3 runs to 13 residues. CDR1 and CDR2 (germline): LGHNA, YNFKEQ. In DNA, the CDR3 is TGTGCCAGCAGCCAAGACGGCAATCAGCCCCAGCATTTT. It yields the protein CASSQDGNQPQHF.

This clone was detected once. CDR3 sequence (DNA): TGTGCCAGCAGCCAAGGGACAGGAGATCAGCCCCAGCATTTT. As protein: CASSQGTGDQPQHF. The rearrangement links TRBV4-2 to TRBJ1-5, with TRBD1 matching over 7 bases. Losses at the gene ends were 1 base for V and 5 bases for J; bases not matched to a gene: 2. The germline V gene encodes CDR1 LGHNA and CDR2 YNFKEQ. The CDR3 runs to 14 residues.

On this clone: A read error may account for a junction end that differs from germline. The V gene is TRBV7-7, the J gene TRBJ1-6, with 7 positions matching TRBD1. The CDR3 consists of 14 residues. CDR1 is SSHAT and CDR2 is FNYEAQ in the germline V gene (reference sequence). This CDR3 reads CASSTGQINSPLHF. The CDR3 nucleotides are TGTGCTAGCAGTACGGGACAGATTAATTCACCCCTCCACTTT. The full variable domain, completed using reference TRBV7-7 and TRBJ1-6, is GAGVSQSPRYKVTKRGQDVTLRCDPISSHATLYWYQQALGQGPEFLTYFNYEAQPDKSGLPSDRFSAERPEGSISTLTIQRTEQRDSAMYRCASSTGQINSPLHFGNGTRLTVT.

The V and J genes are TRBV30 and TRBJ1-2; 9 nucleotides agree with TRBD1. The CDR3 covers 13 residues. With V trimmed by 4 bases and J by 6 bases, 6 bases remained unmatched. Germline lookup yields CDR1 GTSNPN and CDR2 SVGIG (reference sequence). CDR3 DNA sequence: TGTGCCTGGATACGGGACAGGGTCCATGGCTACACCTTC. This gives the protein CAWIRDRVHGYTF.

This rearrangement joins TRBV30 to TRBJ2-3, with no clear D. V was cut by 4 bases and J by 6 bases, with 8 bases left in between. The germline gives CDR1 GTSNPN, CDR2 SVGIG (reference sequence). This CDR3 comprises 11 residues. In nucleotides, the CDR3 is TGTGCCTGGAAACCGAGGGATACGCAGTATTTT. Amino acids: CAWKPRDTQYF. Full variable domain (remainder filled in from reference TRBV30 and TRBJ2-3): SQTIHQWPATLVQPVGSPLSLECTVEGTSNPNLYWYRQAAGRGLQLLFYSVGIGQISSEVPQNLSASRPQDRQFILSSKKLLLSDSGFYLCAWKPRDTQYFGPGTRLTVL.

This clone was detected only a few times. This rearrangement joins TRBV15 to TRBJ1-3; D is unclear. The CDR3 spans 13 residues. V was pared by 5 bases and J by 7 bases, with 12 bases between. CDR1 is LNHNV and CDR2 is YYDKDF in the germline V gene (reference sequence). CDR3 protein: CATSADSLNTIYF. Here the CDR3 DNA reads TGTGCCACCAGCGCAGACTCCCTGAACACCATATATTTT.

Only a few counts were recorded for this clone. The V and J genes are TRBV7-6 and TRBJ1-1; maybe TRBD1 (6 bases). CDR1 is SGHVS and CDR2 is FNYEAQ in the germline V gene. V shed 3 bases and J shed 0 bases, with 20 bases lying between them. The CDR3 length is 18 residues. The DNA of the CDR3 is TGTGCCAGCAGCTTCTACCTCAGGGGAGAAGGAATGAACACTGAAGCTTTCTTT. This codes for CASSFYLRGEGMNTEAFF.

DNA of the CDR3: TGTGCCAGCAGCTCCTTGGACGGTACGCAGTATTTT. It specifies CASSSLDGTQYF. This chain joins TRBV7-9 and TRBJ2-3; D ambiguous. The CDR3 is 12 amino acids. Germline V gene data show CDR1 as SEHNR and CDR2 as FQNEAQ (reference sequence). V was shortened by 4 bases and J by 8 bases, with 10 bases between the two germline ends.